Following are 12 T cell receptor beta chains from one sample sequenced in a study of T cells in Graves' hyperthyroidism and ophthalmopathy. Amplification yielded TCR beta CDR3 regions, with RNA transcripts as the source. HTBI primers were the set used in a first-round RT-PCR of the TCR CDR3. Via MiXCR, TCRdb re-called the multiplex PCR reads, giving one row per CDR3 protein. This table has 300,000 to 450,000 distinct CDR3 sequences, around 14% appearing once. The source material was blood. The receptors here all came from a woman between 18 and 30 years old with Graves' hyperthyroidism that later progressed to Graves' ophthalmopathy.

This clonotype was observed at least ten times. The chain recombines TRBV18 with TRBJ2-5, with D uncertain. V lost 3 bases and J 1 base, leaving 6 bases between the germline ends. CDR3 size: 13 residues. The germline V gene has CDR1 KGHSH and CDR2 LQKENI. DNA of the CDR3: TGTGCCAGCTCACCGCACTTCCAAGAGACCCAGTACTTC. Translation: CASSPHFQETQYF. Based on the CDR3 plus reference TRBV18 and TRBJ2-5, the full variable domain is NAGVMQNPRHLVRRRGQEARLRCSPMKGHSHVYWYRQLPEEGLKFMVYLQKENIIDESGMPKERFSAEFPKEGPSILRIQQVVRGDSAAYFCASSPHFQETQYFGPGTRLLVL.

This clonotype was counted many times. The chain recombines TRBV6-4 with TRBJ1-5; TRBD1 agrees at 8 bases. The length of the CDR3 is 16 residues. The V gene's germline CDR1 is MRHNA and CDR2 SNTAGT. The V and J ends lost 2 bases and 1 base, in that order; junction bases with no gene match: 4. The CDR3 sequence is CASSDDRGPSNQPQHF. The CDR3 DNA reads as TGTGCCAGCAGTGACGACAGGGGTCCAAGCAATCAGCCCCAGCATTTT.

The sample holds many counts of this clonotype. The chain recombines TRBV11-2 with TRBJ2-7; TRBD1 aligns across 7 bases. This CDR3 region has 16 residues. J was trimmed by 6 bases and V by 2 bases; bases with no gene match: 13. Per the germline V gene, CDR1 is SGHAT and CDR2 is FQNNGV. The CDR3 reads CASSLSPGQQKGEQYF. CDR3 DNA sequence: TGTGCCAGCAGCTTAAGTCCGGGACAGCAAAAGGGCGAGCAGTACTTC.

This clonotype turned up a few times. The genes are TRBV28 and TRBJ1-5; D not certain. The CDR3 runs to 15 residues. Trimming removed 1 base from V and 2 bases from J, with 9 bases in between. Germline V gene data show CDR1 as MDHEN and CDR2 as SYDVKM. Written as DNA, the CDR3 is TGTGCCAGCAGTTTATACAGACATGGCAATCAGCCCCAGCATTTT. This codes for CASSLYRHGNQPQHF.

The rearrangement uses TRBV20-1 and TRBJ1-5; D remains unclear. CDR3 size: 15 residues. The ends were cut back, 5 bases at V and 2 bases at J, with 16 bases in the middle. From germline, CDR1 is DFQATT and CDR2 SNEGSKA (reference sequence). The CDR3 coding sequence is TGCAGTGCTCACCACGGGGTTAAAGGCAATCAGCCCCAGCATTTT. Protein: CSAHHGVKGNQPQHF.

Note on this clonotype: This may be a read error: a much more frequent sequence differs by one nucleotide. This CDR3 is CAGSFPANYGYTF. In DNA, the CDR3 is TGTGCCGGCAGCTTCCCGGCTAACTATGGCTACACCTTC. The chain joins TRBV12-3 or TRBV12-4 to TRBJ1-2; no clear D. This CDR3 region has 13 residues.

This clonotype was seen many times. J is TRBJ1-1 and V is TRBV28; no clear D. CDR3 length: 15 residues. V lost 5 bases and J lost 0, with 13 bases in between. Germline V CDR1 and CDR2: MDHEN, SYDVKM. CDR3 protein: CASSAPDLMNTEAFF. The CDR3 DNA reads as TGTGCCAGCAGTGCTCCGGACCTAATGAACACTGAAGCTTTCTTT.

This clonotype was counted at least ten times. V and J are TRBV28 and TRBJ2-7; tentative D call: TRBD1 (6 bases). Trimming took off 1 base at V and 7 bases at J, with 17 bases between the two ends. There are 15 residues in the CDR3. Germline V gene data show CDR1 as MDHEN and CDR2 as SYDVKM. The CDR3: CASSLSVLGAEEQYF. CDR3 nucleotides: TGTGCCAGCAGTTTATCGGTTTTGGGGGCCGAAGAGCAGTACTTC. Drawing the rest from reference TRBV28 and TRBJ2-7, the complete variable domain is DVKVTQSSRYLVKRTGEKVFLECVQDMDHENMFWYRQDPGLGLRLIYFSYDVKMKEKGDIPEGYSVSREKKERFSLILESASTNQTSMYLCASSLSVLGAEEQYFGPGTRLTVT.

This clonotype was observed a few times. The chain recombines TRBV6-1 with TRBJ2-3; 8 bases match TRBD2. The V and J ends lost 5 bases and 4 bases, in that order; junction bases with no gene match: 5. Germline assignment: CDR1 MNHNS and CDR2 SASEGT. The CDR3 is 14 amino acids. The CDR3, as DNA: TGTGCCAGCAGTAACGGGGGGGGCTCAGATACGCAGTATTTT. This encodes CASSNGGGSDTQYF.

This clonotype occurred many times. The chain couples TRBV20-1 to TRBJ2-7; perhaps TRBD1 as D (5 bases). The V end was cut by 4 bases, the J end by 6 bases, with 16 bases between. CDR3 length equals 13 residues. Per germline, CDR1 DFQATT and CDR2 SNEGSKA (reference sequence). The CDR3 protein is CSANDQGFGEQYF. The CDR3 nucleotides are TGCAGTGCTAATGATCAGGGATTTGGCGAGCAGTACTTC.

This clonotype was seen more than once but under ten times. One end of the junction varies from germline; a read error may be responsible. The gene calls are TRBV6-5 and TRBJ1-2, with TRBD1 matching over 8 bases. The CDR3 has 14 amino acids. Germline V gene sequence: CDR1 MNHEY, CDR2 SVGAGI. The CDR3 is CASSDSDRVVGYTF. The CDR3 coding sequence is TGTGCCAGCAGTGACTCGGACAGGGTGGTTGGCTACACCTTC.

This clonotype was seen at least ten times. The rearrangement uses TRBV30 and TRBJ2-7, with D perhaps assigned TRBD1 or TRBD2 (5 bases each). Germline V CDR1 and CDR2: GTSNPN, SVGIG (reference sequence). The CDR3 contains 13 residues. Trimming took off 2 bases at V and 3 bases at J, with 11 bases between the two ends. The CDR3 nucleotides read TGTGCCTGGAGTCGGGACGGAGACTACGAGCAGTACTTC. Protein sequence: CAWSRDGDYEQYF.